The clone carrying this T cell receptor (beta chain) has more than one count but fewer than ten. What it binds is unknown. A second about 7 to 12 cycle PCR used barcoded and J-beta primers. TCRdb processed the 5' RACE reads anew with MiXCR; each CDR3 protein has one entry. The table lists approximately 1.5 million distinct CDR3 sequences, approximately 43% of them singletons. Russia was home to the donors, healthy Caucasian individuals aged roughly 6 to 90. The data are from a study of blood T cells in healthy people across ages. Trimming took 3 bases from V and 4 from J, leaving 9 bases between them. The CDR3 sequence is 13 residues long. Regarding the study as a whole: When set beside aged donors, long-lived donors presented more naive CD4+ cells and higher diversity.

V is TRBV12-3 or TRBV12-4 and J is TRBJ2-5, with D unclear. The sequence came from a woman younger than 35 in good health. Sequencing was done on a sample of blood. The CDR3 coding sequence is TGTGCCAGCAGTTTTAGACCTCCAGAGACCCAGTACTTC. This sequence encodes CASSFRPPETQYF.